This TCR beta chain is from a study of graft-versus-host responses after intestinal transplantation. Graft tissue processing released intraepithelial and lamina propria lymphocytes. Method: immunoSEQ multiplex PCR; TCRdb's copy keeps in-frame clones and lacks some. This sample has 50,000 to 75,000 clones, with under 90% found just once. The source of this sequence is a human patient who received an intestinal transplant, so some T cells may come from the graft donor. The sample consisted of ileum tissue, taken 357 days after transplant.

CDR3 nucleotide sequence: TGTGCCAGCAGTCAAGGGGGTATCTTTGGAAACACCATATATTTT. Its translation: CASSQGGIFGNTIYF. The chain combines TRBV28 with TRBJ1-3, with a weak D call TRBD1 (6 bases). V was cut by 5 bases and J by 3 bases, with 14 bases left in between. The germline gives CDR1 MDHEN, CDR2 SYDVKM. This CDR3 contains 15 residues. The entire variable domain, with the rest obtained from reference TRBV28 and TRBJ1-3, is as follows: DVKVTQSSRYLVKRTGEKVFLECVQDMDHENMFWYRQDPGLGLRLIYFSYDVKMKEKGDIPEGYSVSREKKERFSLILESASTNQTSMYLCASSQGGIFGNTIYFGEGSWLTVV.